This T cell receptor (beta chain) is drawn from a study of cytomegalovirus exposure and HLA in healthy donors. Broader study findings: Analysis performed later found 16,951 TCR beta sequences associated with HLA alleles at 0.05 false discovery rate. Judged likely to be a sequencing artifact was a cluster of highly shared sequence variants. Later on, a genetic analysis was performed. It linked a missense variant in DCLRE1C with V- and J-gene trimming of TCR beta.

On this clone itself: Its cognate antigen is unknown.

Trimming stripped 2 bases from V and 2 bases from J, with 9 bases between. The CDR3 is 13 residues long. Germline lookup yields CDR1 GTSNPN and CDR2 SVGIG (reference sequence). 60 Vbeta and 13 Jbeta primers were used in PCR. The method was immunoSEQ multiplex PCR; TCRdb's version includes in-frame clones alone and lacks a portion of them. The table lists some 130,000 clones, 75% to 85% of them singletons. This receptor was obtained from a man aged 25 to 45 in good health and CMV-seronegative. Input material: PBMCs. The chain carries TRBV30 and TRBJ2-5, with no clear D. CDR3 in DNA: TGTGCCTGGAGTCGGCAGGTACAAGAGACCCAGTACTTC. Residues: CAWSRQVQETQYF.